This T cell receptor (beta chain) is drawn from a study of T cells in tuberculosis. Study-wide context: In South Africa, adults with active tuberculosis were compared with IGRA-negative and latently infected IGRA-positive adolescents. Study-level points and caveats: GMM-specific TCRs were nearer to active tuberculosis alpha repertoires, suggesting expansion. Samples were chosen by availability of cryopreserved specimens.

Adolescents were screened for latent TB by skin test and IGRA. Regarding this clone: Antigen: not known.

Clones were read by immunoSEQ multiplex PCR, and TCRdb kept only the in-frame ones, dropping some. In the table there are about 43,000 clones, less than 95% of which are singletons. Sequenced input: PBMCs. This sequence was found in a donor aged 10 to 29 with latent tuberculosis or without tuberculosis infection. Some clones in this sample may be carry-over from other donors' samples.

In nucleotides, the CDR3 is TGTGCCAGCAGGTTAAGGGGATCGGCAACCGGGGAGCTGTTTTTT. This gives the protein CASRLRGSATGELFF. V and J are TRBV28 and TRBJ2-2, with D tentatively TRBD1 (5 bases). The CDR3 contains 15 residues. V lost 6 bases and J lost 5, with 16 bases in between. Germline V CDR1 and CDR2: MDHEN, SYDVKM.